One T cell receptor (beta chain) is described in this entry. The sample originates from a study of T cell changes during pregnancy in multiple sclerosis. V gave up 3 bases and J gave up 8 bases; unmatched junction bases: 7. The CDR3 has 14 residues. CDR1 is SGHTA and CDR2 is FQGNSA in the germline V gene. Using immunoSEQ multiplex PCR, the repertoire was profiled, and TCRdb retains in-frame clones only, with some absent. The table has fewer than 100,000 clones, 75% to 90% seen once; the top ten hold 1.5% to 2%. Sequences were derived from peripheral blood, sampled before pregnancy. The chain joins TRBV7-2 to TRBJ2-3; 8 bases match TRBD2. This TCR was sampled from a female donor with multiple sclerosis, enrolled in a pregnancy study. The CDR3 DNA is TGTGCCAGCAGCTTTGGCGGACTAGCAGCTACGCAGTATTTT. It specifies CASSFGGLAATQYF.